This T cell receptor beta chain was sequenced in a study of long-term antiretroviral therapy in people with HIV. This CDR3 is built from 14 residues. With 9 bases removed from V and 2 bases from J, the gap between germline ends came to 13 bases. CDR1 MNHEY and CDR2 SVGAGI come from the germline V gene. The libraries were made with immunoSEQ v3.0 at survey level. Sequencing used immunoSEQ multiplex PCR; TCRdb keeps in-frame clones, though not all of them. The sample records approximately 12,000 clones, 65% to 85% being singletons. Concerning this clone: Its specificity is not known.

General study results and limits: Adherence to ART, viral resistance and therapy changes lacked any data. Regardless of time point, clones expanded before ART dominated the repertoire.

The starting material was unsorted PBMCs, obtained 3.4 years after starting antiretroviral therapy. The chain has TRBV6-5 and TRBJ2-2, with D unresolved. The TCR sequence derives from a middle-aged man with HIV. The CDR3 region has the DNA TGTGCCAGTAGGTTGGCACCAAACACCGGGGAGCTGTTTTTT. Its translation is CASRLAPNTGELFF.